This is a list of T cell receptor beta chains from one sample in a study of blood T cell repertoires in COVID-19. Profiling relied on immunoSEQ multiplex PCR, and the TCRdb table lists in-frame clones only, not all of them. The sample lists over 95,000 clones, 84% occurring once. Source material: peripheral blood. The receptors originated from a man aged 70 or older with active or convalescent COVID-19. The CDR3 runs from the conserved cysteine through the conserved F or W. Each record gives: J gene, D gene, V gene, clone size, CDR3 DNA, CDR3 protein. The D gene is left open where the match is weak. Part of the rows lack a size; the others show once, few, many or a class for expanded clones.

J gene: TRBJ2-1; D gene: -; V gene: TRBV3-1/TRBV3-2; clone size: -; CDR3 DNA: TGTGCCAGCAGCCAAACAGGGACAAGACTTACCTACAATGAGCAGTTCTTC; CDR3 protein: CASSQTGTRLTYNEQFF
J gene: TRBJ1-1; D gene: -; V gene: TRBV28; clone size: -; CDR3 DNA: TGTGCCAGCAGTTTAGTCGCGGGGAGGGGGAACACTGAAGCTTTCTTT; CDR3 protein: CASSLVAGRGNTEAFF
J gene: TRBJ1-2; D gene: -; V gene: TRBV7-9; clone size: once; CDR3 DNA: TGTGCCAGCAGCCTGCGGGGAACAGAGACTCTCACAGGTGGCTACACCTTC; CDR3 protein: CASSLRGTETLTGGYTF
J gene: TRBJ1-1; D gene: TRBD1; V gene: TRBV5-1; clone size: -; CDR3 DNA: TGCGCCAGCAGCGCGGACAGGGGGACTGAAGCTTTCTTT; CDR3 protein: CASSADRGTEAFF
J gene: TRBJ1-2; D gene: -; V gene: TRBV2; clone size: -; CDR3 DNA: TGTGCCAGTAGAACGGTAGTTAATGGCTACACCTTC; CDR3 protein: CASRTVVNGYTF
J gene: TRBJ1-5; D gene: -; V gene: TRBV3-1/TRBV3-2; clone size: -; CDR3 DNA: TGTGCCAGCAGCCAAAAACGGGGGTCCAATCAGCCCCAGCATTTT; CDR3 protein: CASSQKRGSNQPQHF
J gene: TRBJ2-2; D gene: -; V gene: TRBV2; clone size: -; CDR3 DNA: TGTGCCAGCAGTGAACGGACAATGACCGGGGAGCTGTTTTTT; CDR3 protein: CASSERTMTGELFF
J gene: TRBJ2-3; D gene: -; V gene: TRBV6-1; clone size: -; CDR3 DNA: TGTGCCAGCAGTGAAGCTTACGGCCCAACGGGGAGTACGCAGTATTTT; CDR3 protein: CASSEAYGPTGSTQYF
J gene: TRBJ1-5; D gene: TRBD1; V gene: TRBV19; clone size: once; CDR3 DNA: TGTGCCAGTTCAGAGGGGGCCCTCTTGGGTCAGCCCCAGCATTTT; CDR3 protein: CASSEGALLGQPQHF
J gene: TRBJ2-5; D gene: TRBD2; V gene: TRBV5-1; clone size: once; CDR3 DNA: TGCGCCAGCAGCTTGACTAGCGGGGGCCCTAAAGAGACCCAGTACTTC; CDR3 protein: CASSLTSGGPKETQYF
J gene: TRBJ2-2; D gene: -; V gene: TRBV6-6; clone size: -; CDR3 DNA: TGTGCCAGCAGTAGCCCCAACACCGGGGAGCTGTTTTTT; CDR3 protein: CASSSPNTGELFF
J gene: TRBJ2-2; D gene: TRBD2; V gene: TRBV7-3; clone size: -; CDR3 DNA: TGTGCCAGCAGCCTTAGCGGGGGGACCGCGAACACCGGGGAGCTGTTTTTT; CDR3 protein: CASSLSGGTANTGELFF
J gene: TRBJ2-7; D gene: -; V gene: TRBV5-1; clone size: few; CDR3 DNA: TGCGCCAGCAGCTTGACGGACACAAGAACTAAGACCTACGAGCAGTACTTC; CDR3 protein: CASSLTDTRTKTYEQYF
J gene: TRBJ2-7; D gene: -; V gene: TRBV3-1/TRBV3-2; clone size: -; CDR3 DNA: TGTGCCAGCAGCCAAGATGAAACGGGTCGGTACTTC; CDR3 protein: CASSQDETGRYF
J gene: TRBJ1-4; D gene: -; V gene: TRBV18; clone size: -; CDR3 DNA: TGTGCCAGCTCACCGGCTCAGGGGCATGTGCTGTTTTTT; CDR3 protein: CASSPAQGHVLFF